This T cell receptor beta chain was retrieved from a study of shared clonotypes between healthy human individuals. About this clone: Its antigen remains unidentified.

Study-level findings and limits: Clonotypes shared by all four sorted-subset donors had higher generation probabilities than non-shared clonotypes.

V gave up 2 bases and J gave up 6 bases; unmatched junction bases: 11. The CDR3 contains 18 residues. The germline V gene has CDR1 SGHTA and CDR2 FQGNSA. Clones were read by immunoSEQ multiplex PCR, and TCRdb kept only the in-frame ones, dropping some. The sample comprises approximately 340,000 clones, around 72% of which are singletons, and about 9.3% rests with the top ten. Partitioning of CD4+ cells yielded a CD45RA+ naive subset and a CD45RA-negative memory subset. This chain uses TRBV7-2 with TRBJ2-2; 11 bases line up with TRBD1. Material for sequencing was memory CD4+ T cells sorted from blood. Subset denoted: CD45RA-negative fraction. The source of this sequence is a man aged 25-45 years in good health. This chain's CDR3 is CASSLYLLGQGAAGELFF. Written as DNA, the CDR3 is TGTGCCAGCAGCTTATATCTATTAGGACAGGGGGCTGCCGGGGAGCTGTTTTTT.